In this sample, the clone carrying this T cell receptor beta chain turned up many times. Assembly of TCR beta libraries relied on iRepertoire HTBI primers together with Arm-PCR of CDR3 regions. MiXCR was run by TCRdb on the multiplex PCR reads, yielding one entry per CDR3 protein. The profile shows about 240,000 distinct CDR3 sequences, 20% to 25% of them singletons. This sample stems from a study of regulatory T cells in long-lasting Graves disease. The germline gives CDR1 DFQATT, CDR2 SNEGSKA (reference sequence). With 1 base removed from V and 0 bases from J, the gap between germline ends came to 9 bases. The CDR3 contains 15 residues. Time point reported: newly diagnosed GD, antithyroid drugs for less than 3 months. Making the TCR library involved RNA that had been extracted from PBMCs.

The chain links TRBV20-1 to TRBJ2-2; D is undetermined. This sequence originates from a female donor with Graves disease. The source was peripheral blood mononuclear cells (PBMCs), collected at new diagnosis, from a patient treated with antithyroid drugs. CDR3 nucleotide sequence: TGCAGTGCTAGAGGTGTACTCACGAACACCGGGGAGCTGTTTTTT. Translating it yields CSARGVLTNTGELFF.